This T cell receptor (beta chain) is drawn from a study of cytomegalovirus exposure and HLA in healthy donors. PCR was performed using 60 Vbeta and 13 Jbeta primers. Method: immunoSEQ multiplex PCR; TCRdb's copy keeps in-frame clones and lacks some. The sample has roughly 160,000 clones, over 60% seen once. Per germline, CDR1 SGHRS and CDR2 YFSETQ. The ends were cut back, 0 bases at V and 8 bases at J, with 11 bases in the middle. This CDR3 has 13 residues. This clone came up once. This receptor was obtained from a girl aged 5-17 years in good health and CMV-seronegative. V and J are TRBV5-1 and TRBJ1-2, with no clear D. The sequencing input was PBMCs. The CDR3 reads CASSLVPANGYTF. Here the CDR3 DNA reads TGCGCCAGCAGCTTGGTGCCAGCGAACGGCTACACCTTC. Based on the CDR3 plus reference TRBV5-1 and TRBJ1-2, the full variable domain is KAGVTQTPRYLIKTRGQQVTLSCSPISGHRSVSWYQQTPGQGLQFLFEYFSETQRNKGNFPGRFSGRQFSNSRSEMNVSTLELGDSALYLCASSLVPANGYTFGSGTRLTVV.